This record covers a single T cell receptor (beta chain). This clone's antigen is unknown. No much larger clone is present one base from it, and per-base qualities are unavailable. The entry originates in a study of blood T cell repertoires in COVID-19 (dated by TCRdb to 2020 to 2021). Some background on the complete study: Collaborator samples came from the United States, Italy and Spain and covered acute and convalescent phases of COVID-19. The prospective study material was composed of cDNA or gDNA derived from T cells, B-cell-depleted T cells, or PBMCs. Deeply sampled blood TCRbeta repertoires from subjects exposed to, actively infected with, or recovered from COVID-19 were included in the dataset. The repertoires were made available in a free public database intended to serve as a resource for research on the immune response to SARS-CoV-2. The samples were drawn from two sources: the first 160 participants of the ongoing ImmuneRACE study, and some 1,300 subjects contributed by 6 global collaborators. The sample metadata nearly always contained a de-identified subject ID, COVID-19 status, age in years and sex. Where available, HLA class I and class II types were obtained from metadata supplied by the sample provider rather than from assay-based typing.

TCRbeta CDR3 regions were amplified from genomic DNA by means of the immunoSEQ Assay, a bias-controlled multiplex PCR. Concerning the study's data processing: The number of nucleated cells in each sample was estimated by amplification of reference gene primers within the assay. To quantify the absolute abundance of each unique TCRbeta CDR3 rearrangement, sequence reads were collapsed and filtered. For each sample, productive Simpson clonality was calculated by taking the square root of Simpson's diversity index across productive rearrangements. TCRdb stores this immuneACCESS table with in-frame sequences only. Part of the clones is absent; in the studies checked, under half of the shortfall reflects unresolved V genes, and no reason is known for the rest. Clonal size and the V and J genes are those of that table, whereas D and trimming came from the DNA. The sample data list 100,000 to 120,000 clones, and 70% to 90% of these were observed just once. The ten most abundant clones make up 3% to 3.5% of the sample.

Whole blood was collected in K2EDTA tubes by collaborating institutions according to the institutions' own protocols. For TCRbeta analysis, collaborators shipped samples in one of three forms: frozen whole blood, isolated PBMCs, or DNA extracted from either of those sample types. Beyond this particular receptor, the publication reports: The amount of clinical and demographic metadata varied by source and participant and was provided uncurated.

Unmatched junction bases come to 8, with V trimmed by 3 bases and J by 6 bases. Including the terminal cysteine and phenylalanine, the CDR3 comprises 14 residues. The CDR3 DNA has 42 bases and is translated from base 1. As encoded in the germline V gene (reference sequence), CDR1 is DFQATT while CDR2 is SNEGSKA. This clonotype was sampled from a woman aged 50 to 60 with acute or convalescent COVID-19. Sequences were obtained from peripheral blood. This sequence uses TRBV20-1 and TRBJ1-2; TRBD1 fits 9 bases in the junction. Here is the DNA: TGCAGTGCTAGTAATAACAGGGGGCGTCATGGCTACACCTTC. Translation gives CSASNNRGRHGYTF.